These T cell receptor beta chains were read from a single sample in a study of shared clonotypes between healthy human individuals. TCRdb keeps only in-frame clones here, not all; method: immunoSEQ multiplex PCR. The sample has roughly 86,000 clones, 68% seen once. The sequencing input was memory CD8+ T cells sorted from blood. These receptors were collected from a young man in good health. Each CDR3 is given with its conserved first and last residue. D genes are given only for firm matches. Clone size is shown for a subset of rows, as once, few, many or a class of expanded clone.

abundance: -
len: 12
d_gene: -
v_gene: TRBV30
j_gene: TRBJ2-7
CDR3aa: CAWSAQGYEQYF
CDR3nt: TGTGCCTGGAGTGCTCAGGGCTACGAGCAGTACTTC

abundance: -
len: 13
d_gene: -
v_gene: TRBV25-1
j_gene: TRBJ2-3
CDR3aa: CASSETPGDTQYF
CDR3nt: TGTGCCAGCAGCGAGACCCCCGGAGATACGCAGTATTTT

abundance: -
len: 14
d_gene: -
v_gene: TRBV5-6
j_gene: TRBJ2-5
CDR3aa: CASSQQAHQETQYF
CDR3nt: TGTGCCAGCAGCCAGCAAGCTCATCAAGAGACCCAGTACTTC

abundance: -
len: 15
d_gene: -
v_gene: TRBV7-9
j_gene: TRBJ2-7
CDR3aa: CASSPREPLPYEQYF
CDR3nt: TGTGCCAGCAGCCCTCGGGAACCCCTCCCCTACGAGCAGTACTTC

abundance: -
len: 14
d_gene: -
v_gene: TRBV25-1
j_gene: TRBJ2-3
CDR3aa: CASSEYNGGDTQYF
CDR3nt: TGTGCCAGCAGTGAATATAACGGGGGAGATACGCAGTATTTT

abundance: once
len: 15
d_gene: -
v_gene: TRBV10-1
j_gene: TRBJ1-1
CDR3aa: CASSESQKGVTEAFF
CDR3nt: TGCGCCAGCAGTGAGTCGCAGAAGGGAGTCACTGAAGCTTTCTTT

abundance: -
len: 13
d_gene: -
v_gene: TRBV7-2
j_gene: TRBJ2-1
CDR3aa: CASSIPGPGEQFF
CDR3nt: TGTGCCAGCAGCATTCCGGGGCCCGGGGAGCAGTTCTTC

abundance: few
len: 15
d_gene: TRBD2
v_gene: TRBV30
j_gene: TRBJ2-5
CDR3aa: CAWSVLAGTSETQYF
CDR3nt: TGTGCCTGGAGTGTACTAGCGGGAACTTCGGAGACCCAGTACTTC

abundance: many
len: 11
d_gene: -
v_gene: TRBV29-1
j_gene: TRBJ2-7
CDR3aa: CSVEALGEQYF
CDR3nt: TGCAGCGTTGAAGCGCTAGGCGAGCAGTACTTC

abundance: -
len: 13
d_gene: -
v_gene: TRBV6-5
j_gene: TRBJ2-7
CDR3aa: CASSYWGAYEQYF
CDR3nt: TGTGCCAGCAGTTATTGGGGGGCCTACGAGCAGTACTTC

abundance: -
len: 13
d_gene: -
v_gene: TRBV14
j_gene: TRBJ2-7
CDR3aa: CASSRRRIYEQYF
CDR3nt: TGTGCCAGCAGCCGGAGACGGATCTACGAGCAGTACTTC

abundance: -
len: 14
d_gene: -
v_gene: TRBV6-1
j_gene: TRBJ2-1
CDR3aa: CASSELGGYNEQFF
CDR3nt: TGTGCCAGCAGTGAACTCGGAGGGTACAATGAGCAGTTCTTC

abundance: once
len: 18
d_gene: TRBD2
v_gene: TRBV2
j_gene: TRBJ2-1
CDR3aa: CASSDEGTSGRVYNEQFF
CDR3nt: TGTGCCAGCAGTGACGAGGGGACTAGCGGGAGGGTGTACAATGAGCAGTTCTTC

abundance: -
len: 11
d_gene: -
v_gene: TRBV19
j_gene: TRBJ2-1
CDR3aa: CASSRWGEQFF
CDR3nt: TGTGCCAGTAGCAGGTGGGGCGAGCAGTTCTTC

abundance: -
len: 10
d_gene: -
v_gene: TRBV11-2
j_gene: TRBJ2-7
CDR3aa: CASGGYEQYF
CDR3nt: TGTGCCAGCGGGGGTTACGAGCAGTACTTC

abundance: -
len: 17
d_gene: -
v_gene: TRBV15
j_gene: TRBJ2-1
CDR3aa: CATSRGGLGRSYNEQFF
CDR3nt: TGTGCCACCAGCAGGGGGGGACTTGGCCGCTCCTACAATGAGCAGTTCTTC

abundance: -
len: 17
d_gene: -
v_gene: TRBV2
j_gene: TRBJ1-4
CDR3aa: CASSVAAVVTGNEKLFF
CDR3nt: TGTGCCAGCAGTGTTGCGGCGGTCGTAACAGGGAATGAAAAACTGTTTTTT

abundance: -
len: 14
d_gene: -
v_gene: TRBV7-9
j_gene: TRBJ2-7
CDR3aa: CASRRSGAFNEQYF
CDR3nt: TGTGCCAGCCGCCGTTCAGGGGCATTCAACGAGCAGTACTTC

abundance: -
len: 13
d_gene: -
v_gene: TRBV30
j_gene: TRBJ2-5
CDR3aa: CAWSVRGAETQYF
CDR3nt: TGTGCCTGGAGTGTCCGGGGTGCAGAGACCCAGTACTTC

abundance: -
len: 13
d_gene: -
v_gene: TRBV13
j_gene: TRBJ1-1
CDR3aa: CASSQDGSTEAFF
CDR3nt: TGTGCCAGCAGCCAGGACGGAAGCACTGAAGCTTTCTTT

abundance: -
len: 18
d_gene: TRBD2
v_gene: TRBV5-1
j_gene: TRBJ2-3
CDR3aa: CASSKQPPGLAGTDTQYF
CDR3nt: TGCGCCAGCAGCAAACAGCCCCCGGGACTAGCGGGCACAGATACGCAGTATTTT

abundance: -
len: 15
d_gene: -
v_gene: TRBV29-1
j_gene: TRBJ1-1
CDR3aa: CSVEGDMFLNTEAFF
CDR3nt: TGCAGCGTGGAGGGGGACATGTTTTTGAACACTGAAGCTTTCTTT

abundance: -
len: 17
d_gene: -
v_gene: TRBV7-9
j_gene: TRBJ1-1
CDR3aa: CASSPPEGVGLNTEAFF
CDR3nt: TGTGCCAGCAGCCCTCCGGAGGGTGTCGGATTGAACACTGAAGCTTTCTTT

abundance: -
len: 15
d_gene: -
v_gene: TRBV4-2
j_gene: TRBJ2-1
CDR3aa: CASSQDGGAHNEQFF
CDR3nt: TGTGCCAGCAGCCAAGATGGGGGGGCTCACAATGAGCAGTTCTTC

abundance: -
len: 13
d_gene: -
v_gene: TRBV7-9
j_gene: TRBJ1-4
CDR3aa: CASTHRPNEKLFF
CDR3nt: TGTGCCAGCACTCACAGGCCTAATGAAAAACTGTTTTTT

abundance: -
len: 15
d_gene: TRBD1
v_gene: TRBV23-1
j_gene: TRBJ2-1
CDR3aa: CASSQSETGDDEQFF
CDR3nt: TGCGCCAGCAGTCAATCTGAGACAGGGGACGATGAGCAGTTCTTC

abundance: -
len: 15
d_gene: -
v_gene: TRBV15
j_gene: TRBJ2-7
CDR3aa: CATSRFRDNSYEQYF
CDR3nt: TGTGCCACCAGCAGATTCCGGGACAACTCCTACGAGCAGTACTTC

abundance: -
len: 14
d_gene: -
v_gene: TRBV28
j_gene: TRBJ2-7
CDR3aa: CASSPTQGSYEQYF
CDR3nt: TGTGCCAGCAGTCCTACACAGGGCTCCTACGAGCAGTACTTC

abundance: -
len: 14
d_gene: -
v_gene: TRBV7-9
j_gene: TRBJ1-2
CDR3aa: CASSFRPSLGGYTF
CDR3nt: TGTGCCAGCAGCTTTCGGCCCTCCTTGGGCGGCTACACCTTC

abundance: once
len: 14
d_gene: -
v_gene: TRBV14
j_gene: TRBJ1-5
CDR3aa: CASSQGRPGGPQHF
CDR3nt: TGTGCCAGCAGCCAAGGCAGACCGGGAGGGCCCCAGCATTTT

abundance: -
len: 14
d_gene: -
v_gene: TRBV5-1
j_gene: TRBJ1-2
CDR3aa: CASSLDATGNGYTF
CDR3nt: TGCGCCAGCAGCTTGGATGCTACAGGGAATGGCTACACCTTC

abundance: -
len: 21
d_gene: -
v_gene: TRBV19
j_gene: TRBJ1-3
CDR3aa: CASSFLPRTEYQRSSGNTIYF
CDR3nt: TGTGCCAGTAGTTTCCTCCCCCGGACAGAATACCAAAGGAGCTCTGGAAACACCATATATTTT

abundance: -
len: 15
d_gene: -
v_gene: TRBV19
j_gene: TRBJ2-7
CDR3aa: CASSILLVGSYEQYF
CDR3nt: TGTGCCAGTAGTATATTGCTAGTCGGCTCCTACGAGCAGTACTTC

abundance: -
len: 17
d_gene: TRBD1
v_gene: TRBV7-2
j_gene: TRBJ2-3
CDR3aa: CASSQPGQSYPTDTQYF
CDR3nt: TGTGCCAGCAGCCAACCGGGACAGAGTTACCCCACAGATACGCAGTATTTT

abundance: -
len: 14
d_gene: -
v_gene: TRBV11-2
j_gene: TRBJ1-3
CDR3aa: CASSLAQGGNTIYF
CDR3nt: TGTGCCAGCAGCTTAGCCCAGGGGGGAAACACCATATATTTT

abundance: -
len: 15
d_gene: -
v_gene: TRBV27
j_gene: TRBJ1-2
CDR3aa: CASSFGPTINYGYTF
CDR3nt: TGTGCCAGCAGTTTTGGGCCGACTATTAACTATGGCTACACCTTC

abundance: -
len: 16
d_gene: TRBD2
v_gene: TRBV27
j_gene: TRBJ2-7
CDR3aa: CASSLNLRLAGREQYF
CDR3nt: TGTGCCAGCAGTTTAAACCTACGACTAGCGGGACGCGAGCAGTACTTC

abundance: -
len: 15
d_gene: -
v_gene: TRBV1
j_gene: TRBJ2-7
CDR3aa: CTSSRGLAVTYEQYF
CDR3nt: TGCACCAGCAGCCGCGGACTAGCGGTCACCTACGAGCAGTACTTC

abundance: -
len: 15
d_gene: TRBD2
v_gene: TRBV4-2
j_gene: TRBJ2-7
CDR3aa: CASSQELAGAYEQYF
CDR3nt: TGTGCCAGCAGCCAGGAACTAGCGGGCGCCTACGAGCAGTACTTC

abundance: medium-sized
len: 16
d_gene: TRBD1
v_gene: TRBV6-5
j_gene: TRBJ1-4
CDR3aa: CASSSENRGVGEKLFF
CDR3nt: TGTGCCAGCAGTTCAGAGAACAGGGGAGTGGGTGAAAAACTGTTTTTT

abundance: -
len: 15
d_gene: TRBD2
v_gene: TRBV11-3
j_gene: TRBJ2-5
CDR3aa: CASSLAGGPGETQYF
CDR3nt: TGTGCCAGCAGCTTAGCGGGAGGACCCGGAGAGACCCAGTACTTC

abundance: -
len: 12
d_gene: -
v_gene: TRBV11-2
j_gene: TRBJ2-1
CDR3aa: CASSLGYIEQFF
CDR3nt: TGTGCCAGCAGCTTAGGGTATATTGAGCAGTTCTTC

abundance: -
len: 11
d_gene: -
v_gene: TRBV28
j_gene: TRBJ2-1
CDR3aa: CASSGRREQFF
CDR3nt: TGTGCCAGCAGTGGCCGGCGGGAGCAGTTCTTC

abundance: once
len: 12
d_gene: -
v_gene: TRBV19
j_gene: TRBJ2-7
CDR3aa: CATGFPPYEQYF
CDR3nt: TGTGCGACGGGTTTTCCGCCCTACGAGCAGTACTTC

abundance: -
len: 12
d_gene: -
v_gene: TRBV18
j_gene: TRBJ2-1
CDR3aa: CASSPPLNEQFF
CDR3nt: TGTGCCAGCTCACCACCTTTGAATGAGCAGTTCTTC

abundance: -
len: 10
d_gene: -
v_gene: TRBV11-2
j_gene: TRBJ1-1
CDR3aa: CASSSTEAFF
CDR3nt: TGTGCCAGCAGCTCCACTGAAGCTTTCTTT

abundance: -
len: 12
d_gene: -
v_gene: TRBV28
j_gene: TRBJ2-7
CDR3aa: CAARSGAYEQYF
CDR3nt: TGTGCCGCACGATCGGGAGCCTACGAGCAGTACTTC

abundance: -
len: 13
d_gene: -
v_gene: TRBV9
j_gene: TRBJ2-3
CDR3aa: CASSARIADTQYF
CDR3nt: TGTGCCAGCAGCGCCCGTATCGCAGATACGCAGTATTTT

abundance: -
len: 14
d_gene: -
v_gene: TRBV27
j_gene: TRBJ2-5
CDR3aa: CASSLLASQETQYF
CDR3nt: TGTGCCAGCAGTTTACTGGCGTCCCAAGAGACCCAGTACTTC

abundance: -
len: 15
d_gene: -
v_gene: TRBV5-4
j_gene: TRBJ1-2
CDR3aa: CASSLYDIPNYGYTF
CDR3nt: TGTGCCAGCAGCTTGTACGACATTCCTAACTATGGCTACACCTTC

abundance: -
len: 14
d_gene: TRBD2
v_gene: TRBV9
j_gene: TRBJ2-3
CDR3aa: CASSPSGRLDTQYF
CDR3nt: TGTGCCAGCAGCCCTAGCGGGCGTTTAGATACGCAGTATTTT

abundance: once
len: 15
d_gene: -
v_gene: TRBV7-7
j_gene: TRBJ2-1
CDR3aa: CASSLGASSYNEQFF
CDR3nt: TGTGCTAGCAGCTTAGGCGCGAGCTCCTACAATGAGCAGTTCTTC

abundance: -
len: 14
d_gene: TRBD1
v_gene: TRBV7-9
j_gene: TRBJ2-7
CDR3aa: CASSPRDSLYEQYF
CDR3nt: TGTGCCAGCAGCCCCCGGGACAGTCTCTACGAGCAGTACTTC

abundance: -
len: 17
d_gene: TRBD2
v_gene: TRBV7-9
j_gene: TRBJ2-7
CDR3aa: CASSPGLAGPLAYEQYF
CDR3nt: TGTGCCAGCAGCCCCGGACTAGCGGGACCGCTCGCCTACGAGCAGTACTTC

abundance: -
len: 13
d_gene: -
v_gene: TRBV12-5
j_gene: TRBJ2-3
CDR3aa: CASGLGGTDTQYF
CDR3nt: TGTGCTAGTGGTTTGGGGGGAACAGATACGCAGTATTTT